This T cell receptor beta chain originates from a study of T cell responses to AZD1222 COVID-19 vaccine. CDR1 and CDR2 from the germline V gene are WNHNN and SYGVQD (reference sequence). The trim removed 0 bases at V and 12 bases at J, leaving 7 bases unmatched. CDR3 length: 14 residues. Overall study results and limits: The donor cohort was predominantly white British with a female majority, and clonal diversity may have been underestimated. The breadth and depth of Spike-specific TCRs increased once two AZD1222 doses had been given.

Sequencing used immunoSEQ multiplex PCR; TCRdb keeps in-frame clones, though not all of them. The sample records about 130,000 clones, over 75% being singletons. Points on this clone: No antigen is known for it.

The sequence derives from an adult in good health. The chain employs TRBV10-1 and TRBJ2-4, with 8 bases aligning to TRBD2. Sample: peripheral blood, taken on day 0 of AZD1222 vaccination. The CDR3 DNA is TGCGCCAGCAGTGAGTCAGATCTAGCGGGTTCTCAGTACTTC. Its translation is CASSESDLAGSQYF.